The rows below give T cell receptor beta chains drawn from one sample of a study of T cell repertoires in cytomegalovirus infection. TCRdb independently ran MiXCR on the reads; one entry per CDR3 protein. Of about 250,000 distinct CDR3 sequences in the sample, 10% to 15% were seen once. The sequencing sample was made of PBMCs. These receptors were taken from a human donor in good health (CMV status not recorded). Some clones in this sample may be carry-over from other donors' samples. Each CDR3 is given with its conserved first and last residue. Each record gives: V gene, J gene, D gene, clone size, CDR3 protein, CDR3 DNA. A D gene is named only where the DNA matches it firmly. Expanded clones are given a class, and other clones once, few, many or no size at all.

v_call: TRBV29-1
j_call: TRBJ2-5
d_call: NA
clone_size: NA
cdr3_aa: CSLQGGGETQYF
cdr3_nt: TGCAGCCTCCAGGGGGGGGGAGAGACCCAGTACTTC

v_call: TRBV28
j_call: TRBJ1-1
d_call: TRBD1
clone_size: many
cdr3_aa: CASTEPPRGKTEAFF
cdr3_nt: TGTGCCAGCACCGAACCCCCCAGGGGGAAGACTGAAGCTTTCTTT

v_call: TRBV29-1
j_call: TRBJ1-6
d_call: NA
clone_size: many
cdr3_aa: CSVGLGGNSPLHF
cdr3_nt: TGCAGCGTTGGTCTAGGAGGTAATTCACCCCTCCACTTT

v_call: TRBV7-2
j_call: TRBJ2-7
d_call: TRBD2
clone_size: many
cdr3_aa: CASSLGGGEVYEQYF
cdr3_nt: TGTGCCAGCAGCTTAGGTGGGGGGGAGGTCTACGAGCAGTACTTC

v_call: TRBV4-3
j_call: TRBJ2-7
d_call: NA
clone_size: NA
cdr3_aa: CASSQGPGEAYEQYF
cdr3_nt: TGCGCCAGCAGCCAAGGACCGGGAGAGGCTTACGAGCAGTACTTC

v_call: TRBV11-1
j_call: TRBJ2-1
d_call: TRBD1
clone_size: NA
cdr3_aa: CASSTNRDSAYNEQFF
cdr3_nt: TGTGCCAGCAGCACGAACCGGGACAGTGCTTACAATGAGCAGTTCTTC

v_call: TRBV7-6
j_call: TRBJ2-2
d_call: NA
clone_size: NA
cdr3_aa: CASSSGVGNTGELFF
cdr3_nt: TGTGCCAGCAGCTCGGGAGTGGGAAACACCGGGGAGCTGTTTTTT

v_call: TRBV20-1
j_call: TRBJ1-1
d_call: NA
clone_size: NA
cdr3_aa: CSAKSRSNTEAFF
cdr3_nt: TGCAGTGCCAAATCCAGGTCGAACACTGAAGCTTTCTTT

v_call: TRBV7-2
j_call: TRBJ2-7
d_call: NA
clone_size: many
cdr3_aa: CASSPPRTPDLHEQYF
cdr3_nt: TGTGCCAGCAGCCCCCCCCGGACTCCTGATCTTCACGAGCAGTACTTC

v_call: TRBV19
j_call: TRBJ2-3
d_call: NA
clone_size: NA
cdr3_aa: CASVGFTDTQYF
cdr3_nt: TGTGCCAGTGTGGGCTTTACAGATACGCAGTATTTT

v_call: TRBV5-1
j_call: TRBJ1-2
d_call: NA
clone_size: NA
cdr3_aa: CASSPEGLYYGYTF
cdr3_nt: TGCGCCAGCAGCCCCGAGGGGCTCTACTATGGCTACACCTTC

v_call: TRBV15
j_call: TRBJ2-1
d_call: NA
clone_size: many
cdr3_aa: CATSRDLPGVNEQFF
cdr3_nt: TGTGCCACCAGCAGAGATCTGCCGGGAGTTAATGAGCAGTTCTTC

v_call: TRBV7-2
j_call: TRBJ2-7
d_call: TRBD1
clone_size: many
cdr3_aa: CASSLAGQGSHEQYF
cdr3_nt: TGTGCCAGCAGCTTGGCTGGACAGGGATCCCACGAGCAGTACTTC

v_call: TRBV5-1
j_call: TRBJ2-7
d_call: NA
clone_size: few
cdr3_aa: CASSTDGVSSEQYF
cdr3_nt: TGCGCCAGCAGCACGGATGGGGTTAGCTCCGAGCAGTACTTC

v_call: TRBV19
j_call: TRBJ1-3
d_call: NA
clone_size: NA
cdr3_aa: CAGTLGNTIYF
cdr3_nt: TGTGCCGGAACACTTGGAAACACCATATATTTT

v_call: TRBV5-1
j_call: TRBJ2-6
d_call: NA
clone_size: NA
cdr3_aa: CASSSVLAGANVLTF
cdr3_nt: TGCGCCAGCAGCTCCGTGCTGGCTGGGGCCAACGTCCTGACTTTC